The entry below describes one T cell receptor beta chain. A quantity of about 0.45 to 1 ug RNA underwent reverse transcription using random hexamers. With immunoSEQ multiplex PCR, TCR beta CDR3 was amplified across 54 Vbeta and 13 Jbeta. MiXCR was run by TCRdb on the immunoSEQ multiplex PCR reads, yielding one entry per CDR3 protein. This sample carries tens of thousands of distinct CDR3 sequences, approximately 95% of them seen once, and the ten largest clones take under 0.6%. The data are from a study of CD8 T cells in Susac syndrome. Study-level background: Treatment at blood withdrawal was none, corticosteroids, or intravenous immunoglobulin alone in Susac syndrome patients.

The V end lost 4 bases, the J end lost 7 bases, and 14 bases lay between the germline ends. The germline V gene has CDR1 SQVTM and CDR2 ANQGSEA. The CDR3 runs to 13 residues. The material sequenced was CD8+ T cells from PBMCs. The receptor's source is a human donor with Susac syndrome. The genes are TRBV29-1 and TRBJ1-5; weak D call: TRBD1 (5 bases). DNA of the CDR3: TGCAGCGTTGCCATCGGCCGGGGGCAGCCCCAGCATTTT. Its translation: CSVAIGRGQPQHF. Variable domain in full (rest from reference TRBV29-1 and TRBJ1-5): SAVISQKPSRDICQRGTSLTIQCQVDSQVTMMFWYRQQPGQSLTLIATANQGSEATYESGFVIDKFPISRPNLTFSTLTVSNMSPEDSSIYLCSVAIGRGQPQHFGDGTRLSIL.